This entry lists 27 T cell receptor beta chains sequenced from one sample in a study of T-cell reconstitution after alpha-beta-depleted transplantation in children. The TCRbeta library incorporated unique molecular identifiers. TCRdb processed the PCR reads anew with MiXCR; each CDR3 protein has one entry. In the table there are some 840,000 distinct CDR3 sequences, around 17% of which are singletons. Sequencing was performed on PBMCs, mostly from graft donor cells, taken 360 days after TCRalphabeta/CD19-depleted stem cell transplant. The receptors shown here come from a male patient younger than 18 who had a stem cell transplant for acute lymphoblastic leukemia, so the T cells may come from the graft donor.

This sequence joins TRBV12-3 or TRBV12-4 and TRBJ1-4; maybe TRBD1 (6 bases). This CDR3 is 14 amino acids long. V lost 3 bases, J lost 4 bases, and 9 bases lay in between. DNA for the CDR3: TGTGCCAGCAGTTTGTCGGGACATAATGAAAAACTGTTTTTT. This codes for CASSLSGHNEKLFF.

The chain recombines TRBV7-8 with TRBJ2-1, with 10 bases matching TRBD2. This CDR3 region has 16 residues. Trimming cost V 1 base and J 7 bases; bases outside gene matches: 7. CDR1 is SGHVS, CDR2 FQNEAQ, per germline. The CDR3 DNA sequence: TGTGCCAGCAGCTTAGGGTGGGGACTAGCGAAAAATGAGCAGTTCTTC. This sequence encodes CASSLGWGLAKNEQFF.

The chain carries TRBV4-2 and TRBJ2-2; 7 nucleotides line up with TRBD2. In germline, CDR1 is LGHNA, CDR2 YNFKEQ. The CDR3 is made up of 16 amino acids. J lost 1 base, V lost 4 bases, and 6 bases had no gene match. The CDR3 nucleotides are TGTGCCAGCAGCCCTCTGGGGGAGGGGAACACCGGGGAGCTGTTTTTT. Translation: CASSPLGEGNTGELFF.

This clonotype was counted between two and nine times. This chain uses TRBV12-3 or TRBV12-4 with TRBJ2-3, with D unclear. The CDR3 loop spans 15 amino acids. V was pared by 6 bases and J by 0 bases, with 13 bases between. The CDR3 region has the DNA TGTGCCAGCAGCGACACGTTCCGGAGCACAGATACGCAGTATTTT. Translating gives CASSDTFRSTDTQYF.

The V gene is TRBV27, the J gene TRBJ1-2, with a weak D call TRBD1 (6 bases). Germline CDR1 reads MNHEY; CDR2 reads SMNVEV (reference sequence). The CDR3 loop spans 15 amino acids. Trimming removed 5 bases from V and 3 bases from J, with 16 bases in between. The CDR3 sequence is CASSRYRVADYGYTF. As DNA, the CDR3 is TGTGCCAGCAGTCGGTACAGGGTCGCTGACTATGGCTACACCTTC.

The rearrangement links TRBV3-1 to TRBJ2-3; TRBD2 matches 13 bases. This CDR3 has 15 amino acids. After removal of 3 bases from V and 6 bases from J, the junction contained 3 bases not matched to a gene. CDR1 is LGHDT and CDR2 is YNNKEL in the germline V gene (reference sequence). The CDR3 loop reads CASSQTSGRIDTQYF. CDR3 nucleotides: TGTGCCAGCAGCCAGACTAGCGGGAGGATTGATACGCAGTATTTT.

In this sample, this clonotype turned up a few times. CDR3 loop: CASSQYLGGAIPYEQYF. The CDR3 bases are TGCGCCAGCAGCCAGTACCTGGGGGGAGCGATCCCCTACGAGCAGTACTTC. The rearrangement joins TRBV4-1 to TRBJ2-7, with a tentative D call TRBD2 (6 bases). This CDR3 comprises 17 residues. CDR1 MGHRA and CDR2 YSYEKL come from the germline V gene. The V gene lost 3 bases and the J gene lost 2 bases, with 20 bases spanning the gap.

The chain joins TRBV5-5 to TRBJ1-3; D gene uncertain. The CDR3 runs to 14 residues. Germline loops: CDR1 SGHKS, CDR2 YYEKEE (reference sequence). V was clipped by 3 bases and J by 0 bases, with 7 bases between them. This chain's CDR3 is CASSWTLSGNTIYF. In DNA, the CDR3 is TGTGCCAGCAGCTGGACTCTCTCTGGAAACACCATATATTTT.

This clonotype was seen a few times. The chain carries TRBV18 and TRBJ1-1, with D unresolved. CDR3 size: 15 residues. The V end was cut by 1 base, the J end by 1 base, with 10 bases between. Per germline, CDR1 KGHSH and CDR2 LQKENI. The CDR3 coding sequence is TGTGCCAGCTCACCACGGCAGACTGGGAACACTGAAGCTTTCTTT. As protein: CASSPRQTGNTEAFF.

This clonotype came up a few times. This chain connects TRBV20-1 to TRBJ2-1; 10 positions agree with TRBD1. V lost 3 bases, J lost 4 bases, and 9 bases stayed unmatched. CDR3 length equals 16 residues. From germline, CDR1 is DFQATT and CDR2 SNEGSKA (reference sequence). Written as DNA, the CDR3 is TGCAGTGCTAGCGTTACCCGGGACAGGGGATACAATGAGCAGTTCTTC. This sequence encodes CSASVTRDRGYNEQFF.

In its sample, this clonotype was seen a few times. This chain links TRBV7-9 with TRBJ1-1, with 8 positions matching TRBD1. CDR1 and CDR2 from the germline V gene are SEHNR and FQNEAQ (reference sequence). Trimming at V came to 5 bases and at J to 8 bases, leaving 10 bases not matched to a gene. The CDR3 is 14 residues long. CDR3 DNA sequence: TGTGCCAGCAGCGCAGCCGACAGGGGCGTAGAAGCTTTCTTT. Protein: CASSAADRGVEAFF.

There are a few counts of this clonotype. The V call is TRBV20-1, the J call TRBJ2-7; weak D call: TRBD2 (5 bases). The CDR3 consists of 13 residues. V gave up 4 bases and J gave up 1 base, with 11 bases separating them. Per the germline V gene, CDR1 is DFQATT and CDR2 is SNEGSKA (reference sequence). The DNA of the CDR3 is TGCAGTGCTAAGGGCGGGTCTTCCTACGAGCAGTACTTC. It is translated as CSAKGGSSYEQYF.

Ten or more counts support this clonotype. J is TRBJ1-3 and V is TRBV9; 10 nucleotides align to TRBD1. Germline V gene sequence: CDR1 SGDLS, CDR2 YYNGEE. The CDR3 contains 14 residues. V gave up 3 bases and J gave up 3 bases; unmatched junction bases: 0. For the CDR3, the DNA is TGTGCCAGCAGCGGGACAGGGGGTGGAAACACCATATATTTT. This sequence encodes CASSGTGGGNTIYF.

Many counts were recorded for this clonotype. V and J are TRBV7-9 and TRBJ2-1; 7 bases are shared with TRBD2. The V gene end was trimmed by 5 bases and the J gene end by 4 bases; junction bases not matched to a gene: 2. Looked up from germline, CDR1 is SEHNR and CDR2 is FQNEAQ (reference sequence). The length of the CDR3 is 13 residues. DNA of the CDR3: TGTGCCAGCAGCCACGGGAGGTACAATGAGCAGTTCTTC. It translates to CASSHGRYNEQFF.

J is TRBJ1-5 and V is TRBV19; 11 bases fit TRBD1. The V gene's germline CDR1 is LNHDA and CDR2 SQIVND (reference sequence). The CDR3 is 17 amino acids. Trimming cost V 2 bases and J 1 base; bases outside gene matches: 4. Here the CDR3 reads CASSITGQGASNQPQHF. CDR3 nucleotides: TGTGCCAGTAGTATAACCGGACAGGGGGCGAGCAATCAGCCCCAGCATTTT.

V gene TRBV20-1 combines with J gene TRBJ1-5; no clear D. The germline V gene has CDR1 DFQATT and CDR2 SNEGSKA (reference sequence). Trimming pared 3 bases from V and 1 base from J, leaving 13 bases between. CDR3 size: 15 residues. The CDR3 region is CSARYGRLSNQPQHF. CDR3 nucleotides: TGCAGTGCTAGGTATGGTCGGCTGAGCAATCAGCCCCAGCATTTT.

This clonotype was observed many times. The V call is TRBV9, the J call TRBJ2-3, with TRBD2 matching 8 bases. The CDR3 is made up of 14 amino acids. V gave up 4 bases and J gave up 6 bases; unmatched junction bases: 7. In germline, CDR1 is SGDLS, CDR2 YYNGEE. CDR3 bases: TGTGCCAGCAGCTTTCTGACTAGCGAGGATACGCAGTATTTT. This encodes CASSFLTSEDTQYF.

This sequence joins TRBV11-2 and TRBJ2-5; D remains ambiguous. The CDR3 length is 13 residues. The V and J ends lost 1 base and 7 bases respectively, with 10 bases between them. Germline V gives CDR1 SGHAT, CDR2 FQNNGV. CDR3 DNA: TGTGCCAGCAGCTTAGGGCCGTCGGGGACCCAGTACTTC. It translates to CASSLGPSGTQYF.

The chain is built from TRBV30 and TRBJ2-2; TRBD1 might be the D (5 bases). The V gene's germline CDR1 is GTSNPN and CDR2 SVGIG (reference sequence). Trimming left V 4 bases short and J 0 bases short, with 12 bases between. This CDR3 is 15 amino acids long. The CDR3 spells CAWKRGMTNTGELFF. CDR3 nucleotides: TGTGCCTGGAAAAGGGGAATGACGAACACCGGGGAGCTGTTTTTT.

This clonotype was seen a handful of times. This rearrangement joins TRBV7-2 to TRBJ2-4; D is possibly TRBD2 (5 bases). Trimming stripped 7 bases from V and 0 bases from J, with 16 bases between. This CDR3 is built from 16 residues. CDR1 and CDR2 from the germline V gene are SGHTA and FQGNSA. The CDR3 region is CASTKGLAVAKNIQYF. The CDR3 DNA reads TGTGCCAGCACCAAAGGGCTAGCTGTAGCCAAAAACATTCAGTACTTC.

This clonotype was seen more than once but under ten times. CDR3 sequence reads: CASSPLAAEYNEQFF. The CDR3, as DNA: TGTGCCAGCTCACCACTAGCGGCCGAATACAATGAGCAGTTCTTC. V and J are TRBV18 and TRBJ2-1, with a weak D call TRBD2 (6 bases). This CDR3 has 15 amino acids. V lost 1 base to trimming and J lost 4 bases, with 11 bases between them. From germline, CDR1 is KGHSH and CDR2 LQKENI.

This clonotype was detected a few times. This sequence joins TRBV4-1 and TRBJ2-7; D perhaps matches TRBD2 (5 bases). The CDR3 sequence is 14 residues long. V dropped 4 bases and J dropped 2 bases, with 12 bases sitting between them. In germline, CDR1 is MGHRA, CDR2 YSYEKL. The CDR3: CASSLDLRAYEQYF. The CDR3 DNA is TGCGCCAGCAGCCTGGACCTGCGGGCCTACGAGCAGTACTTC.

In its sample, this clonotype was seen many times. At one boundary the junction diverges from the germline segment, which might be a read error. The V call is TRBV5-1, the J call TRBJ2-5; D is undetermined. Germline CDR1 is SGHRS and CDR2 is YFSETQ. CDR3 length: 12 amino acids. This chain's CDR3 is CASSWGQETQYF. Written as DNA, the CDR3 is TGTGCCAGCAGCTGGGGACAAGAGACCCAGTACTTC.

This clonotype was counted ten times or more. The rearrangement links TRBV12-3 or TRBV12-4 to TRBJ2-2; TRBD2 agrees at 7 bases. The CDR3 is 15 residues long. Germline trimming cut 5 bases from V and 5 bases from J; bases unmatched to any gene: 8. The CDR3, as DNA: TGTGCCAGCAGTCCCTCGAGGGGAGGGACCGGGGAGCTGTTTTTT. Protein: CASSPSRGGTGELFF.

Only a few counts were recorded for this clonotype. The CDR3 reads CSVLRPTRRGPYNEQFF. The CDR3 nucleotides are TGCAGCGTTCTTCGCCCAACTAGGAGGGGCCCGTACAATGAGCAGTTCTTC. This sequence joins TRBV29-1 and TRBJ2-1; tentatively, D is TRBD2 (6 bases). V shed 5 bases and J shed 4 bases, with 24 bases lying between them. The CDR3 is made up of 17 amino acids. CDR1 is SQVTM and CDR2 is ANQGSEA in the germline V gene.

J is TRBJ2-1 and V is TRBV2; 10 bases are a match to TRBD2. This CDR3 has 16 residues. The germline gives CDR1 SNHLY, CDR2 FYNNEI. The junction had 3 bases not matched to a gene; V was cut back by 4 bases and J by 0 bases. Written as DNA, the CDR3 is TGTGCCAGCAGTGCCTCTAGCGGGAGCTCCTACAATGAGCAGTTCTTC. Its translation is CASSASSGSSYNEQFF.

This chain links TRBV29-1 with TRBJ2-2; D is unresolved. The CDR3 sequence is 16 residues long. Trimming shortened V by 2 bases and J by 6 bases, and 19 bases separated the two germline ends. CDR1 and CDR2 from the germline V gene are SQVTM and ANQGSEA. The CDR3 DNA reads as TGCAGCGTTGAAAGGGTCCGAGTCAGGAAGGCCGGGGAGCTGTTTTTT. This translates into CSVERVRVRKAGELFF.